This T cell receptor (beta chain) was captured in a study of fetal regulatory T cell absence and autoimmunity. This clone was detected only a few times. Its antigen is still unknown. Germline CDR1 LNHDA, CDR2 SQIVND (reference sequence). The CDR3 is made up of 13 amino acids. Trimming left V 9 bases short and J 5 bases short, with 13 bases between. Study-wide results and limits: Compared with cord blood, pancreas showed oligoclonal TCR enrichment, some clones over 95-fold.

The assay was run at survey level. Using immunoSEQ multiplex PCR, the repertoire was profiled, and TCRdb retains in-frame clones only, with some absent. The table shows 45,000 to 50,000 clones, with just under 85% occurring only once. The J gene is TRBJ2-2, the V gene TRBV19; perhaps TRBD1 as D (6 bases). The sequence came from a newborn boy with IPEX syndrome. The specimen sequenced was cord blood. The CDR3 DNA reads TGTGCCAGCCGATTAAGGGGGACCGGGGAGCTGTTTTTT. The encoded protein is CASRLRGTGELFF.